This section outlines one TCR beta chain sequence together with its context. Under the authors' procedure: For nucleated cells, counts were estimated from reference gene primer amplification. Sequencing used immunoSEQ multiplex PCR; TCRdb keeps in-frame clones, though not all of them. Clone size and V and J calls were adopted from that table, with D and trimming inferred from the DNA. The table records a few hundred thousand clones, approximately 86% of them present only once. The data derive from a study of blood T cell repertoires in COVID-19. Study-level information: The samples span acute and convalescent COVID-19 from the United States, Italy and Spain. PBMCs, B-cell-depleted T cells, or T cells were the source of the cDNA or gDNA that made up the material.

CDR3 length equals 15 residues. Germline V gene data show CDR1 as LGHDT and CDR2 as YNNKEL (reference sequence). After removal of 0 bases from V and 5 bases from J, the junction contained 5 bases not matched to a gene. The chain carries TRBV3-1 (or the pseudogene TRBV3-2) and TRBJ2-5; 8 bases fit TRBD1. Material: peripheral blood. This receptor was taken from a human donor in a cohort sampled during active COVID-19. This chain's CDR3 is CASSQDGQGGETQYF. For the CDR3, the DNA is TGTGCCAGCAGCCAAGATGGACAGGGCGGGGAGACCCAGTACTTC.